One sample yielded the 25 T cell receptor beta chains listed below, sequenced in a study of T-cell memory formation after mild COVID-19. Each CDR3 protein is one row after TCRdb ran MiXCR on the 5' RACE reads. This sample yields hundreds of thousands of distinct CDR3 sequences, of which 15% to 20% are seen a single time; around 12% belongs to the top ten. Material for sequencing was PBMCs or a T cell subset sorted from them (not recorded which). These receptors all stem from an adult woman who had mild COVID-19 (a few samples of this study predate the infection). Cell type and time point are not known.

This clonotype came up a few times. The chain has TRBV7-6 and TRBJ1-1, with TRBD1 identical over 7 bases. This CDR3 has 14 residues. Germline V gene lookup returns CDR1 SGHVS and CDR2 FNYEAQ. The V and J ends lost 5 bases and 8 bases, in that order; junction bases with no gene match: 11. The CDR3 region has the DNA TGTGCCAGCAGCCGAGACGAGGGGGCATACGAAGCTTTCTTT. Residues: CASSRDEGAYEAFF.

V and J are TRBV30 and TRBJ1-1; the match to TRBD1 covers 8 bases. The CDR3 is 14 residues long. J lost 5 bases, V lost 2 bases, and 7 bases had no gene match. Looked up from germline, CDR1 is GTSNPN and CDR2 is SVGIG (reference sequence). The CDR3 bases are TGTGCCTGGAGTACCCTACAGGGGGTGACTGAAGCTTTCTTT. It specifies CAWSTLQGVTEAFF.

This clonotype has at least ten counts. The rearrangement links TRBV29-1 to TRBJ2-3, with 8 bases matching TRBD1. CDR1 is SQVTM and CDR2 is ANQGSEA in the germline V gene. Trimming removed 6 bases from V and 1 base from J; junction bases left unmatched: 3. The CDR3 runs to 13 residues. CDR3 sequence reads: CSVDRGGTDTQYF. Written as DNA, the CDR3 is TGCAGCGTAGACAGGGGTGGCACAGATACGCAGTATTTT.

V gene TRBV28 combines with J gene TRBJ2-1; 7 bases are shared with TRBD2. Germline V CDR1 and CDR2: MDHEN, SYDVKM. V shed 6 bases, J shed 2 bases, and the junction held 10 bases outside the gene matches. This CDR3 region has 16 residues. The CDR3 here is CASSPPYSGPYNEQFF. The CDR3 DNA follows: TGTGCCAGCAGCCCCCCCTATAGCGGGCCCTACAATGAGCAGTTCTTC.

The V call is TRBV5-1, the J call TRBJ1-5; 7 bases map to TRBD1. The trim removed 3 bases at V and 7 bases at J, leaving 25 bases unmatched. This CDR3 contains 20 residues. CDR1 and CDR2 (germline): SGHRS, YFSETQ. As DNA, the CDR3 is TGCGCCAGCAGCTCCCGAACAGACAGACAGGGTAATCTTAAGCGGCAGCCCCAGCATTTT. Protein: CASSSRTDRQGNLKRQPQHF.

V and J are TRBV7-9 and TRBJ2-1; 12 bases match TRBD2. Germline loops: CDR1 SEHNR, CDR2 FQNEAQ (reference sequence). The CDR3 spans 18 residues. V was clipped by 4 bases and J by 0 bases; unmatched bases: 7. Here the CDR3 reads CASSSPRTSGNSYNEQFF. In DNA, the CDR3 is TGTGCCAGCAGCTCCCCGCGGACTAGCGGGAACTCCTACAATGAGCAGTTCTTC.

This clonotype was recorded a few times. The rearrangement uses TRBV6-1 and TRBJ2-3; D gene uncertain. The germline V and J ends were trimmed by 2 bases and 2 bases, with 11 bases remaining between them. Germline V lookup: CDR1 MNHNS, CDR2 SASEGT. CDR3 size: 15 residues. The DNA for the CDR3 is TGTGCCAGCAGTGAATCCGCGCCAGCCACAGATACGCAGTATTTT. This sequence encodes CASSESAPATDTQYF.

The chain employs TRBV5-1 and TRBJ1-1; the D gene is possibly TRBD1 (5 bases). This CDR3 spans 12 amino acids. Germline CDR1 reads SGHRS; CDR2 reads YFSETQ. The V gene lost 4 bases and the J gene lost 8 bases, with 12 bases spanning the gap. The CDR3 DNA follows: TGCGCCAGCAGCGTAATACCAGGGGAAGCTTTCTTT. It yields the protein CASSVIPGEAFF.

The chain is built from TRBV5-1 and TRBJ1-1, with no clear D. Trimming left V 1 base short and J 4 bases short, with 11 bases between. CDR3 length: 14 residues. Germline CDR1 is SGHRS and CDR2 is YFSETQ. The CDR3 reads CASSLMQPSTEAFF. As DNA, the CDR3 is TGCGCCAGCAGCTTGATGCAGCCGTCCACTGAAGCTTTCTTT.

The chain recombines TRBV6-2 or TRBV6-3 with TRBJ2-1; D might be TRBD1 or TRBD2, each matching 5 bases. The CDR3 extends over 16 amino acids. V shed 5 bases and J shed 1 base, with 15 bases lying between them. From germline, CDR1 is MNHEY and CDR2 SVGEGT. The CDR3 nucleotides read TGTGCCAGCAGTCGGGCTTCGGGGCCTTCCTACAATGAGCAGTTCTTC. Amino acid sequence: CASSRASGPSYNEQFF.

This clonotype was counted ten times or more. The chain joins TRBV7-9 to TRBJ2-1; 8 bases fit TRBD2. Germline values: CDR1 SEHNR, CDR2 FQNEAQ (reference sequence). The J segment lost 0 bases and the V segment lost 1 base, leaving 5 bases of the junction unmatched. CDR3 length: 17 amino acids. In nucleotides, the CDR3 is TGTGCCAGCAGCTTAGTGAGCGGGGGAAGCTCCTACAATGAGCAGTTCTTC. This gives the protein CASSLVSGGSSYNEQFF.

The CDR3 DNA follows: TGTGCCAGCAGCTTGGGCAGGGACCATGAGCAGTTCTTC. Its translation is CASSLGRDHEQFF. The rearrangement uses TRBV11-2 and TRBJ2-1; either TRBD1 or TRBD2 may supply D (5 bases each). The germline V gene has CDR1 SGHAT and CDR2 FQNNGV. The length of the CDR3 is 13 residues. Trimming removed 3 bases at V and 8 bases at J, with 11 bases between.

This clonotype was observed a few times. The CDR3 loop reads CASSLAGISYEQYF. The CDR3 coding sequence is TGTGCCAGCAGCTTAGCCGGCATCTCCTACGAGCAGTACTTC. The rearrangement links TRBV7-9 to TRBJ2-7; D call uncertain. Germline V gene lookup returns CDR1 SEHNR and CDR2 FQNEAQ (reference sequence). The length of the CDR3 is 14 residues. V gave up 0 bases and J gave up 0 bases, with 6 bases separating them.

V gene TRBV5-4 combines with J gene TRBJ1-5; D is uncertain. V was pared by 4 bases and J by 3 bases, with 8 bases between. In germline, CDR1 is SGHNT, CDR2 YYREEE (reference sequence). The CDR3 has 13 residues. CDR3 nucleotide sequence: TGTGCCAGCAGCCCGAACCTCAATCAGCCCCAGCATTTT. It codes for CASSPNLNQPQHF.

This clonotype appeared a few times. This rearrangement joins TRBV20-1 to TRBJ2-3, with 8 bases aligning to TRBD2. The CDR3 extends over 15 amino acids. Germline V gene sequence: CDR1 DFQATT, CDR2 SNEGSKA (reference sequence). The trim removed 6 bases at V and 5 bases at J, leaving 13 bases unmatched. Here the CDR3 DNA reads TGCAGTGCCCTAACGGCGGGGGGTGCCCGAGATACGCAGTATTTT. It codes for CSALTAGGARDTQYF.

The chain combines TRBV2 with TRBJ2-2; 9 bases are a match to TRBD1. Germline V gives CDR1 SNHLY, CDR2 FYNNEI. The CDR3 runs 16 residues. Trimming removed 0 bases from V and 7 bases from J; junction bases left unmatched: 6. Here the CDR3 DNA reads TGTGCCAGCAGTGAAGCGCCGGGACAGGGATTCGGGGAGCTGTTTTTT. As protein: CASSEAPGQGFGELFF.

This clonotype was observed a few times. The J gene is TRBJ1-4, the V gene TRBV4-1, with D unclear. Germline assignment: CDR1 MGHRA and CDR2 YSYEKL. The germline V and J ends were trimmed by 2 bases and 3 bases, with 16 bases remaining between them. This CDR3 has 17 residues. CDR3 region: CASSQLPHIVSNEKLFF. In nucleotides, the CDR3 is TGCGCCAGCAGCCAACTCCCTCATATAGTTTCTAATGAAAAACTGTTTTTT.

The chain uses TRBV15 and TRBJ1-4; D remains ambiguous. The CDR3 totals 15 residues. CDR1 and CDR2 from the germline V gene are LNHNV and YYDKDF (reference sequence). V lost 1 base and J 6 bases, leaving 12 bases between the germline ends. For the CDR3, the DNA is TGTGCCACCAGCAGAGGAGCGGGAGTAGATGAAAAACTGTTTTTT. This translates into CATSRGAGVDEKLFF.

This clonotype was seen more than once but under ten times. The gene calls are TRBV4-1 and TRBJ1-4; 7 positions agree with TRBD1. Germline values: CDR1 MGHRA, CDR2 YSYEKL. The CDR3 consists of 16 residues. Trimming cost V 2 bases and J 2 bases; bases outside gene matches: 5. The DNA of the CDR3 is TGCGCCAGCAGCCAACGCGGACAGGCCACTAATGAAAAACTGTTTTTT. Its protein is CASSQRGQATNEKLFF.

This clonotype turned up a few times. The V gene is TRBV6-2 or TRBV6-3, the J gene TRBJ2-5, with D uncertain. Germline CDR1 reads MNHEY; CDR2 reads SVGEGT. V shed 11 bases and J shed 6 bases, with 22 bases lying between them. This CDR3 spans 14 amino acids. The chain's CDR3 is CASTPSWQSQTQYF. Written as DNA, the CDR3 is TGTGCCTCGACTCCTAGTTGGCAATCCCAGACCCAGTACTTC.

The chain joins TRBV7-2 to TRBJ2-3; 7 nucleotides align to TRBD2. CDR1 and CDR2 (germline): SGHTA, FQGNSA. CDR3 length: 17 amino acids. V lost 0 bases and J lost 1; bases outside the gene matches: 7. In DNA, the CDR3 is TGTGCCAGCAGCTTAGCGGGAGGGCCGGTGGGCACAGATACGCAGTATTTT. Translation gives CASSLAGGPVGTDTQYF.

This clonotype has just a few counts. The chain joins TRBV4-2 to TRBJ1-2, with 7 bases matching TRBD1. This CDR3 has 16 amino acids. The germline V gene encodes CDR1 LGHNA and CDR2 YNFKEQ. Germline trimming cut 3 bases from V and 8 bases from J; bases unmatched to any gene: 15. The CDR3 DNA follows: TGTGCCAGCAGCCACGAGACAGGGACCCAAGTACGAGGCTACACCTTC. Translation gives CASSHETGTQVRGYTF.

The chain employs TRBV20-1 and TRBJ2-1; D ambiguous. This CDR3 is 15 amino acids long. Germline CDR1 and CDR2: DFQATT and SNEGSKA (reference sequence). V lost 0 bases and J lost 0, with 9 bases in between. CDR3 bases: TGCAGTGCTAGAGATCAGGTTCGCTCCTACAATGAGCAGTTCTTC. Amino acids: CSARDQVRSYNEQFF.

This clonotype was seen a handful of times. The J gene is TRBJ1-2, the V gene TRBV6-2 or TRBV6-3, with D possibly TRBD1 on 5 matching bases. The germline V gene encodes CDR1 MNHEY and CDR2 SVGEGT. The CDR3 is 16 amino acids. V shed 0 bases and J shed 6 bases, with 17 bases lying between them. CDR3 bases: TGTGCCAGCAGTTACTCGAAGAAAGCAGGGTTGGATGGCTACACCTTC. Translated, it gives CASSYSKKAGLDGYTF.

The sample holds a few counts of this clonotype. The chain joins TRBV20-1 to TRBJ1-2; unclear D gene. Germline V CDR1 and CDR2: DFQATT, SNEGSKA (reference sequence). V was pared by 3 bases and J by 8 bases, with 13 bases between. This CDR3 has 12 residues. CDR3 in DNA: TGCAGTGCTAGTGTTTCGGCCCTAGGCTACACCTTC. It yields the protein CSASVSALGYTF.